A selection of T cell receptor beta chains follows, all from one sample in a study of beta chain features in type 1 diabetes. Profiled with immunoSEQ multiplex PCR; TCRdb holds only in-frame clones, not every one. The repertoire includes a few hundred thousand clones, roughly 9.8% of them detected once, and about 0.6% sits in the top ten. Source material: central memory CD4+ T cells from blood. The receptors come from a man aged 30-40 years with type 1 diabetes. Each CDR3 is given with its conserved first and last residue.

v_call	cdr3_length	j_call	cdr3_aa
TRBV15	16	TRBJ2-3	CTTSRALAGSTDTQYF
TRBV19	17	TRBJ1-5	CASSIDTSGGHNQPQHF
TRBV7-2	14	TRBJ2-7	CASSFPVGSYEQYF
TRBV5-1	15	TRBJ1-1	CASSRTGIRGTEAFF
TRBV7-2	16	TRBJ1-5	CASSLVGGLSNQPQHF
TRBV28	15	TRBJ2-7	CASSPHRGDSYEQYF
TRBV28	14	TRBJ2-2	CASSSPGLSRELFF
TRBV6-5	16	TRBJ2-1	CASSYSGAGSRNEQFF
TRBV6-1	14	TRBJ2-7	CASSVDGIAYEQYF
TRBV7-2	14	TRBJ1-1	CASSLRTGNTEAFF
TRBV19	16	TRBJ2-1	CASSIAIRLAYNEQFF
TRBV7-2	13	TRBJ2-1	CASSLNGGREQFF
TRBV7-2	16	TRBJ2-1	CASSREGGQTGNEQFF
TRBV7-2	13	TRBJ1-2	CASSVDRLIDYTF
TRBV5-1	15	TRBJ2-5	CASSSSGARWETQYF
TRBV28	15	TRBJ1-5	CASSLLQGGNQPQHF
TRBV4-2	11	TRBJ2-1	CASSLDRGQFF
TRBV28	15	TRBJ1-4	CASSFGGGTNEKLFF
TRBV11-2	14	TRBJ2-5	CASSLALVQETQYF
TRBV7-2	15	TRBJ2-7	CASSLARTGSGEQYF
TRBV18	14	TRBJ1-1	CASSPPGEGAEAFF
TRBV7-8	14	TRBJ2-5	CASSRGRVVETQYF
TRBV11-2	16	TRBJ2-5	CASSLFGLAGEETQYF
TRBV29-1	15	TRBJ2-3	CSVALSRGVSDTQYF
TRBV25-1	13	TRBJ2-1	CASTDSSYNEQFF
TRBV5-1	12	TRBJ2-7	CASSWTGYEQYF
TRBV5-1	17	TRBJ2-1	CASNLAGGAQAYNEQFF
TRBV7-2	15	TRBJ1-4	CASSLERATNEKLFF
TRBV28	15	TRBJ2-3	CASRPTGGRIHTQYF
TRBV27	15	TRBJ1-1	CASSLAPGHNTEAFF
TRBV5-1	13	TRBJ1-1	CASSDRGNTEAFF
TRBV18	15	TRBJ2-2	CASSPYGTNTGELFF
TRBV28	16	TRBJ1-5	CASKTTGGTRNQPQHF
TRBV11-2	13	TRBJ1-2	CASSFQGAYGYTF
TRBV7-2	17	TRBJ2-6	CASSLTGTNSGANVLTF
TRBV6-5	14	TRBJ1-2	CASKGQGAGYGYTF
TRBV30	15	TRBJ1-4	CAWSVWDFTNEKLFF
TRBV6-4	13	TRBJ1-1	CASRAQRNTEAFF
TRBV5-1	14	TRBJ2-5	CASSLIGQGQDQYF
TRBV2	14	TRBJ2-1	CASSDKVFSKEQFF
TRBV2	14	TRBJ2-3	CASRLTSRTDTQYF
TRBV4-1	15	TRBJ1-4	CASSQESTGGEKLFF
TRBV10-3	11	TRBJ1-1	CAISKGAEAFF
TRBV11-2	14	TRBJ2-5	CASSSIGTNKSQYF
TRBV4-2	18	TRBJ2-1	CASSQDKGTSGGAGEQFF
TRBV5-4	13	TRBJ2-7	CASSGDQGREQYF
TRBV30	12	TRBJ2-3	CAWRGGADTQYF
TRBV7-5	12	TRBJ1-2	CASSIRADGYTF
TRBV7-2	16	TRBJ2-7	CASSLGSGLGVKEQYF
TRBV18	12	TRBJ2-7	CASSPPSREQYF
TRBV5-1	14	TRBJ2-3	CASSPESHRATQYF
TRBV7-8	15	TRBJ2-7	CASSPLRTSGSVKYF
TRBV28	14	TRBJ2-1	CASWTSGRLNEQFF